This TCR beta chain was recorded in a study of blood T cell repertoires in COVID-19. Across the whole study: Researchers got acute and convalescent COVID-19 samples from the United States, Italy and Spain. In each case, the material was cDNA or gDNA derived from T cells, B-cell-depleted T cells, or PBMCs.

This CDR3 is built from 14 residues. Germline loops: CDR1 SGHTS, CDR2 YDEGEE. V was cut by 0 bases and J by 7 bases, with 11 bases left in between. In the original processing: Reference gene primer amplification gave nucleated cell count estimates. Libraries were prepared by immunoSEQ multiplex PCR; TCRdb keeps only in-frame clonotypes and omits some of them. The DNA gave D and trimming, while V, J and clone size come from that table. The repertoire holds over 250,000 clones, with around 85% as singletons. The TCR originated in a woman in her 70s with acute or convalescent COVID-19. This chain joins TRBV5-8 and TRBJ2-4; tentative D call: TRBD2 (6 bases). Sequenced: peripheral blood. The CDR3 spells CASSLAPGGNIQYF. For the CDR3, the DNA is TGTGCCAGCAGCTTGGCCCCTGGGGGGAACATTCAGTACTTC.